This T cell receptor (beta chain) was sequenced for a study of blood T cell repertoires in COVID-19. About the research overall: In each case, the material was cDNA or gDNA derived from T cells, B-cell-depleted T cells, or PBMCs.

In the original analysis: Counts of nucleated cells, estimated from reference gene primer amplification, were obtained. Profiling relied on immunoSEQ multiplex PCR, and the TCRdb table lists in-frame clones only, not all of them. That table gives V, J and clone size, and the DNA gave D and trimming. The sample holds about 670,000 clones, 90% seen once. Per germline, CDR1 SGHNT and CDR2 YENEEA. The CDR3 has 15 amino acids. The ends lost 5 bases at V and 2 bases at J; junction bases unmatched: 6. The specimen was peripheral blood. J is TRBJ2-3 and V is TRBV11-3; TRBD2 agrees at 8 bases. The TCR was taken from a woman aged 18-29 years with acute or convalescent COVID-19. CDR3 sequence reads: CASSAGGTSTDTQYF. The CDR3 region has the DNA TGTGCCAGCAGCGCGGGGGGAACATCCACAGATACGCAGTATTTT. The full variable domain, rest sourced from reference TRBV11-3 and TRBJ2-3, is EAGVVQSPRYKIIEKKQPVAFWCNPISGHNTLYWYLQNLGQGPELLIRYENEEAVDDSQLPKDRFSAERLKGVDSTLKIQPAELGDSAVYLCASSAGGTSTDTQYFGPGTRLTVL.